This T cell receptor beta chain appears in the sequencing data of a study of cytomegalovirus exposure and HLA in healthy donors. The study, taken as a whole, reports: In all likelihood, a cluster of highly shared sequence variants was a sequencing artifact.

Both 60 Vbeta primers and 13 Jbeta primers went into the PCR. Sequencing used immunoSEQ multiplex PCR; TCRdb keeps in-frame clones, though not all of them. The sample shows 150,000 to 200,000 clones, 75% to 85% of them seen only once. The sample holds a few counts of this clone. Its cognate antigen is unknown. Sequenced: PBMCs. The source of this sequence is a woman aged 18 to 35 in good health and CMV-seronegative.

The CDR3 protein is CASTKTLLAGVTDTQYF. The CDR3 DNA reads as TGTGCCAGCACCAAAACCCTCCTAGCGGGGGTCACAGATACGCAGTATTTT. The rearrangement joins TRBV11-2 to TRBJ2-3; 10 bases align to TRBD2. V shed 7 bases, J shed 2 bases, and the junction held 12 bases outside the gene matches. Per the germline V gene, CDR1 is SGHAT and CDR2 is FQNNGV. This CDR3 has 17 amino acids.